Listed below are T cell receptor beta chains from one sample, sequenced in a study of blood T cells in healthy people across ages. TCRdb reprocessed the 5' RACE reads via MiXCR and lists one record per CDR3 protein. In the table there are roughly 570,000 distinct CDR3 sequences, approximately 27% of which are singletons. The sequenced sample was blood. The receptors originated from a woman in her seventies in good health. Each CDR3 is given with its conserved first and last residue. Each record gives: V gene, clone size, J gene, CDR3 length, D gene, CDR3 protein, CDR3 DNA. A D gene is named only where the DNA matches it firmly. Rows may omit the clone size; those that give it use once, few, many or a size class.

TRBV20-1,few,TRBJ2-1,16,.,CSASSSGSSSYNEQFF,TGCAGTGCTAGTTCCAGCGGGTCGAGCTCCTACAATGAGCAGTTCTTC
TRBV12-3/TRBV12-4,few,TRBJ2-1,13,.,CASSSRVVLEQFF,TGTGCCAGCAGTTCACGCGTCGTCCTTGAGCAGTTCTTC
TRBV20-1,.,TRBJ1-5,13,TRBD1,CSARRTGAQPQHF,TGCAGTGCTAGAAGGACAGGGGCTCAGCCCCAGCATTTT
TRBV29-1,.,TRBJ1-2,14,.,CSAAKTVTNYGYTF,TGCAGCGCCGCAAAGACAGTCACTAACTATGGCTACACCTTC
TRBV11-2,.,TRBJ1-6,14,.,CAIPRKVRASPLHF,TGTGCCATCCCCAGGAAGGTGCGCGCCTCACCCCTCCACTTT
TRBV29-1,.,TRBJ1-2,13,.,CSVGTATNYGYTF,TGCAGCGTTGGGACAGCTACTAACTATGGCTACACCTTC
TRBV11-2,.,TRBJ2-2,15,.,CASSPTSRWAGALFF,TGTGCCAGCAGCCCCACTAGCAGGTGGGCCGGGGCGCTGTTTTTT
TRBV2,.,TRBJ1-2,14,.,CASSEVPDVYGYTF,TGTGCCAGCAGTGAAGTCCCAGACGTCTATGGCTACACCTTC
TRBV2,many,TRBJ2-3,13,.,CASSRIPTDTQYF,TGTGCCAGCAGTCGGATACCCACAGATACGCAGTATTTT
TRBV7-2,.,TRBJ1-5,13,TRBD1,CASTQGGRQPQHF,TGTGCCAGCACCCAGGGGGGGCGACAGCCCCAGCATTTT
TRBV3-1,.,TRBJ1-1,14,.,CASSQPGPNTEAFF,TGTGCCAGCAGCCAACCAGGGCCCAACACTGAAGCTTTCTTT
TRBV9,.,TRBJ2-2,16,TRBD2,CASSYLAGGNTGELFF,TGTGCCAGCAGTTATCTAGCGGGGGGGAACACCGGGGAGCTGTTTTTT
TRBV14,.,TRBJ2-3,15,.,CASSQEARGTDTQYF,TGTGCCAGCAGCCAAGAGGCGAGGGGCACAGATACGCAGTATTTT
TRBV6-5,.,TRBJ2-6,14,.,CASSPLTGANVLTF,TGTGCCAGCAGTCCCCTAACTGGGGCCAACGTCCTGACTTTC
TRBV3-1,few,TRBJ1-3,17,.,CASSHAEQGGPGNTIYF,TGTGCCAGCAGCCACGCAGAACAAGGGGGACCTGGAAACACCATATATTTT
TRBV20-1,.,TRBJ2-1,15,TRBD2,CSARTSGSSYNEQFF,TGCAGTGCTAGAACTAGCGGTAGCTCCTACAATGAGCAGTTCTTC
TRBV7-9,.,TRBJ2-1,13,.,CASSQQGYSEQFF,TGTGCCAGCAGCCAACAAGGTTATAGTGAGCAGTTCTTC
TRBV6-2/TRBV6-3,few,TRBJ2-7,14,TRBD1,CASSRSGTAYEQYF,TGTGCCAGCAGTAGATCCGGGACAGCCTACGAGCAGTACTTC
TRBV20-1,few,TRBJ1-2,17,TRBD1,CSARGIMGQRFNYGYTF,TGCAGTGCTAGAGGGATAATGGGACAGAGATTTAACTATGGCTACACCTTC
TRBV10-1,few,TRBJ2-7,15,.,CASRGHGERSYEQYF,TGCGCCAGCAGGGGCCATGGGGAGCGCTCCTACGAGCAGTACTTC
TRBV30,.,TRBJ1-1,12,.,CASRRPNTEAFF,TGCGCCTCCCGGCGGCCGAACACTGAAGCTTTCTTT
TRBV24-1,.,TRBJ2-1,16,TRBD2,CATSDARGESYNEQFF,TGTGCCACCAGTGATGCGCGGGGGGAGTCCTACAATGAGCAGTTCTTC
TRBV3-1,few,TRBJ2-5,14,.,CASSQGTDQETQYF,TGTGCCAGCAGCCAAGGGACGGACCAAGAGACCCAGTACTTC
TRBV11-1,few,TRBJ2-2,15,TRBD1,CASSPGQRSTGELFF,TGTGCCAGCAGCCCGGGACAGCGATCCACCGGGGAGCTGTTTTTT
TRBV5-1,.,TRBJ1-1,15,.,CASSLTVGVNTEAFF,TGCGCCAGCAGCTTGACCGTAGGGGTGAACACTGAAGCTTTCTTT
TRBV29-1,.,TRBJ2-7,15,TRBD1,CSTRTGGRGLYEQYF,TGCAGCACACGCACGGGTGGCAGGGGGCTCTACGAGCAGTACTTC
TRBV6-6,.,TRBJ2-3,14,.,CASSGWPSTDTQYF,TGTGCCAGCAGTGGTTGGCCGAGCACAGATACGCAGTATTTT
TRBV20-1,.,TRBJ2-5,13,TRBD1,CSAGPGGRETQYF,TGCAGTGCCGGGCCAGGGGGCCGGGAGACCCAGTACTTC
TRBV20-1,.,TRBJ1-3,15,.,CSASSGPSSGNTIYF,TGCAGTGCTAGTTCCGGGCCTAGCTCTGGAAACACCATATATTTT
TRBV4-3,.,TRBJ2-2,17,TRBD2,CASSQDIWRGGLGELFF,TGCGCCAGCAGCCAAGATATCTGGCGGGGGGGCCTTGGGGAGCTGTTTTTT
TRBV5-1,many,TRBJ2-5,14,TRBD2,CASSSRGGQETQYF,TGCGCCAGCAGCTCGCGGGGGGGCCAAGAGACCCAGTACTTC
TRBV11-2,few,TRBJ2-7,14,.,CASSPGGSFYEQYF,TGTGCCAGCAGCCCAGGCGGCAGCTTCTACGAGCAGTACTTC
TRBV7-7,few,TRBJ2-2,13,.,CASSRATFGELFF,TGTGCTAGCAGCCGAGCTACGTTCGGGGAGCTGTTTTTT
TRBV20-1,.,TRBJ2-5,15,TRBD2,CSARDLAGARETQYF,TGCAGTGCTAGAGATTTAGCGGGGGCGCGAGAGACCCAGTACTTC
TRBV7-8,few,TRBJ2-5,16,.,CASSSNAGTIGETQYF,TGTGCCAGCAGCTCGAACGCCGGGACCATAGGAGAGACCCAGTACTTC
TRBV20-1,.,TRBJ2-1,14,.,CSTSSNGGGGTQFF,TGCAGTACCTCCTCCAATGGTGGTGGGGGTACGCAGTTCTTC
TRBV9,few,TRBJ2-1,15,.,CASSVDGRIQGEQFF,TGTGCCAGCAGCGTAGATGGGAGGATCCAAGGTGAGCAGTTCTTC
TRBV15,.,TRBJ2-5,14,TRBD1,CATSTEDREETQYF,TGTGCCACCAGCACAGAGGACAGGGAAGAGACCCAGTACTTC
TRBV18,.,TRBJ2-1,15,TRBD1,CASSPGQGAGNEQFF,TGTGCCAGCTCACCAGGACAGGGGGCGGGCAATGAGCAGTTCTTC
TRBV29-1,.,TRBJ1-1,11,.,CSVDETGGAFF,TGCAGCGTTGATGAGACCGGGGGAGCTTTCTTT
TRBV4-2,.,TRBJ2-5,13,TRBD1,CASSRGQAETQYF,TGTGCCAGCAGCCGAGGACAGGCGGAGACCCAGTACTTC
TRBV20-1,few,TRBJ2-4,14,.,CSAHRQGDANIQYF,TGCAGTGCTCATCGTCAGGGTGATGCAAACATTCAGTACTTC
TRBV12-3/TRBV12-4,few,TRBJ2-4,13,.,CASSLHSPPIQYF,TGTGCCAGCAGTTTACATTCGCCTCCCATTCAGTACTTC
TRBV12-3/TRBV12-4,few,TRBJ2-4,14,TRBD1,CASSPGQIKNIQYF,TGTGCCAGCAGCCCGGGACAGATCAAAAACATTCAGTACTTC
TRBV4-2,few,TRBJ2-5,15,.,CASSQVVQSQETQYF,TGTGCCAGCAGCCAAGTCGTACAGTCCCAAGAGACCCAGTACTTC
TRBV6-1,few,TRBJ2-1,18,TRBD2,CASRPGLAGLSSYNEQFF,TGCGCCAGCAGACCTGGACTAGCGGGCCTGAGCTCCTACAATGAGCAGTTCTTC
TRBV6-5,few,TRBJ2-1,12,.,CASRTRRDTTFF,TGTGCCAGCAGAACTAGACGGGACACCACCTTCTTC
TRBV11-1,few,TRBJ1-1,15,TRBD1,CASSLDPTGGTEAFF,TGTGCCAGCAGCTTAGACCCGACAGGGGGCACTGAAGCCTTCTTT
TRBV10-3,few,TRBJ2-5,14,.,CAISEGAPQETQYF,TGTGCCATCAGTGAGGGGGCCCCCCAAGAGACCCAGTACTTC
TRBV7-2,.,TRBJ1-1,15,.,CASSLSRAANTEAFF,TGTGCCAGCAGCTTAAGTCGGGCCGCGAACACTGAAGCTTTCTTT
TRBV7-9,few,TRBJ2-5,14,.,CASSLEFLLETQYF,TGTGCCAGCAGCCTAGAATTTCTTTTGGAGACCCAGTACTTC
TRBV6-5,many,TRBJ1-2,11,.,CASSSRGGYTF,TGTGCCAGCAGTTCAAGGGGGGGCTACACCTTC